These 5 T cell receptor beta chains came from one sample sequenced in a study of PD-1 blockade in classical Hodgkin lymphoma (dated by TCRdb to 2018 to 2020). Receptor libraries were prepared by the immunoSEQ multiplex PCR assay. TCRdb stores this immuneACCESS table with in-frame sequences only. Part of the clones is absent; in the studies checked, under half of the shortfall reflects unresolved V genes, and no reason is known for the rest. The sample table shows 26,000 or so clones, and 67% are seen once. The biggest ten clones account for 12% of the sample. The sample's time point, from its label and the paper: cycle 2 day 1 (C2D1) of nivolumab. Every trial patient had relapsed after autologous stem cell transplantation, and cohorts A, B and C differed in prior brentuximab vedotin exposure. The source was peripheral blood mononuclear cells (PBMCs), collected before the second cycle of nivolumab. The receptors originated from a human donor with classical Hodgkin lymphoma.

V is TRBV28 and J is TRBJ1-4, with D perhaps matching TRBD1 (5 bases). This CDR3 comprises 18 residues. Per the germline V gene, CDR1 is MDHEN and CDR2 is SYDVKM. V gave up 1 base and J gave up 8 bases, with 23 bases separating them. The CDR3 DNA sequence: TGTGCCAGCAGTTTATACCCTGGCTGGAGGGGCGAGGGCGAAAAACTGTTTTTT. Protein: CASSLYPGWRGEGEKLFF.

This clone showed up just a few times. This sample includes further DNA sequences coding for the same CDR3. The chain joins TRBV5-6 to TRBJ2-3; 7 nucleotides agree with TRBD1. Germline V gives CDR1 SGHDT, CDR2 YYEEEE. The length of the CDR3 is 15 residues. J was trimmed by 1 base and V by 0 bases; bases with no gene match: 2. CDR3 sequence: CASSLGGTGTDTQYF. DNA for the CDR3: TGTGCCAGCAGCTTGGGGGGGACAGGCACAGATACGCAGTATTTT.

The chain couples TRBV5-4 to TRBJ2-7; the match to TRBD2 covers 10 bases. The CDR3 runs to 15 residues. Germline-derived CDR1 and CDR2 are SGHNT and YYREEE (reference sequence). The trim removed 0 bases at V and 5 bases at J, leaving 5 bases unmatched. CDR3 protein: CASSLEAGGPHEQYF. The CDR3 DNA follows: TGTGCCAGCAGCTTGGAAGCGGGAGGGCCCCACGAGCAGTACTTC.

The genes are TRBV7-3 and TRBJ1-5; no clear D gene. CDR1 SGHTA and CDR2 FQGTGA come from the germline V gene. The CDR3 contains 13 residues. The V end was cut by 11 bases, the J end by 2 bases, with 13 bases between. CDR3 sequence reads: CARQRRGNQPQHF. The CDR3 DNA sequence: TGTGCCCGGCAGAGGAGAGGCAATCAGCCCCAGCATTTT.

This chain connects TRBV6-6 to TRBJ1-5; 7 nucleotides match TRBD1. The length of the CDR3 is 14 residues. Germline loops: CDR1 MNHNY, CDR2 SVGAGI (reference sequence). The V and J ends lost 4 bases and 3 bases, in that order; junction bases with no gene match: 3. The CDR3 here is CASSSTGDNQPQHF. The CDR3 nucleotides are TGTGCCAGCAGTTCCACAGGGGACAATCAGCCCCAGCATTTT.